The 28 T cell receptor beta chains below come from one sample, sequenced in a study of CD8 T cells in ankylosing spondylitis (dated by TCRdb to about 2017). Paper-wide results and their limitations: A TCR beta motif of fewer than 10 highly homologous amino acid variants appeared characteristic of blood from ankylosing spondylitis patients.

These receptors lack a known antigen. To prepare the library, 5' RACE was applied. Instrument on record: Illumina HiSeq 2500. The public sequencing data were trimmed at Q25 with fastp and processed into clonotypes with MiXCR by TCRdb, which kept only in-frame beta chains. Entries that share a CDR3 protein sequence are merged under the most common genes and DNA. This sample holds roughly 470,000 distinct CDR3 sequences; around 26% were observed only once. Jointly, the top ten make up roughly 1% of the sample. Source material: blood, either unsorted or a sorted T cell fraction (not recorded which). The receptors originated from a male donor with ankylosing spondylitis.

The chain is built from TRBV6-4 and TRBJ2-1; D is perhaps TRBD1 or TRBD2 (5 bases each). This CDR3 has 15 residues. Germline V lookup: CDR1 MRHNA, CDR2 SNTAGT. Trimming took 0 bases from V and 1 from J, leaving 7 bases between them. CDR3 protein: CASSDSRGSYNEQFF. CDR3 in DNA: TGTGCCAGCAGTGACTCGAGGGGTTCCTACAATGAGCAGTTCTTC.

The chain has TRBV5-5 and TRBJ2-7; D not resolved. Germline V gene lookup returns CDR1 SGHKS and CDR2 YYEKEE (reference sequence). This CDR3 is built from 15 residues. V gave up 4 bases and J gave up 3 bases, with 17 bases separating them. CDR3 sequence reads: CASSVDAPSFYEQYF. DNA for the CDR3: TGTGCCAGCAGCGTGGACGCACCAAGTTTCTACGAGCAGTACTTC.

The chain recombines TRBV7-9 with TRBJ2-1; 11 nucleotides agree with TRBD2. The CDR3 sequence is 16 residues long. Germline values: CDR1 SEHNR, CDR2 FQNEAQ (reference sequence). The trim removed 4 bases at V and 7 bases at J, leaving 9 bases unmatched. The CDR3 is CASSSTSGTPGNEQFF. CDR3 sequence (DNA): TGTGCCAGCAGCTCGACTAGCGGGACCCCGGGGAATGAGCAGTTCTTC.

The gene calls are TRBV29-1 and TRBJ2-1; 8 nucleotides agree with TRBD1. The CDR3 covers 14 residues. With 2 bases clipped from V and 5 bases from J, the junction kept 5 bases outside the gene matches. Looked up from germline, CDR1 is SQVTM and CDR2 is ANQGSEA. This CDR3 is CSVERTGSNNEQFF. CDR3 nucleotide sequence: TGCAGCGTTGAACGGACAGGGAGCAACAATGAGCAGTTCTTC.

The chain links TRBV10-1 to TRBJ2-3, with TRBD2 matching 7 bases. The CDR3 is made up of 13 amino acids. Trimming cost V 4 bases and J 2 bases; bases outside gene matches: 0. The V gene's germline CDR1 is WNHNN and CDR2 SYGVQD (reference sequence). The CDR3 sequence: CASSGDYTDTQYF. The CDR3, as DNA: TGCGCCAGCAGTGGGGACTACACAGATACGCAGTATTTT.

CDR3 residues: CASSIGLRAEAKNIQYF. CDR3 coding DNA: TGTGCCAGTAGTATTGGGCTGCGGGCCGAGGCCAAAAACATTCAGTACTTC. This chain connects TRBV19 to TRBJ2-4, with a tentative D call TRBD2 (5 bases). Germline V lookup: CDR1 LNHDA, CDR2 SQIVND (reference sequence). Trimming removed 3 bases at V and 1 base at J, with 16 bases between. There are 17 residues in the CDR3.

V is TRBV7-6 and J is TRBJ2-7, with D perhaps matching TRBD1 (6 bases). V was pared by 5 bases and J by 1 base, with 18 bases between. From germline, CDR1 is SGHVS and CDR2 FNYEAQ. The CDR3 spans 16 residues. The CDR3 here is CASSPGHPTFSYEQYF. CDR3 DNA sequence: TGTGCCAGCAGCCCGGGACATCCGACCTTTTCCTACGAGCAGTACTTC.

V gene TRBV2 combines with J gene TRBJ2-7; perhaps TRBD2 as D (6 bases). The V and J ends lost 8 bases and 5 bases respectively, with 10 bases between them. There are 11 residues in the CDR3. CDR1 and CDR2 (germline): SNHLY, FYNNEI. The CDR3 DNA sequence: TGTGCCAGCGGAGGGTCCCACGAGCAGTACGTC. It is translated as CASGGSHEQYV.

The rearrangement links TRBV10-3 to TRBJ2-2, with 12 bases that match TRBD2. The ends lost 6 bases at V and 4 bases at J; junction bases unmatched: 3. Looked up from germline, CDR1 is ENHRY and CDR2 is SYGVKD. The CDR3 sequence is 15 residues long. The CDR3 sequence is CAIRETSGSTGELFF. CDR3 DNA: TGTGCCATCAGAGAGACTAGCGGGAGCACCGGGGAGCTGTTTTTT.

This chain uses TRBV20-1 with TRBJ2-1; 10 nucleotides match TRBD1. From germline, CDR1 is DFQATT and CDR2 SNEGSKA (reference sequence). The CDR3 sequence is 14 residues long. Trimming at V came to 5 bases and at J to 13 bases, leaving 14 bases not matched to a gene. CDR3 DNA: TGCAGTGCTTACCGGGACAGGGGAGGAACTGACCAGTTCTTC. Its protein is CSAYRDRGGTDQFF.

This clonotype was recorded a few times. This rearrangement joins TRBV5-1 to TRBJ1-3; D is perhaps TRBD1 (5 bases). Trimming took 4 bases from V and 0 from J, leaving 8 bases between them. The germline CDR1 and CDR2 sequences are SGHRS and YFSETQ. The CDR3 consists of 14 residues. CDR3 amino acids: CASSPDSSGNTIYF. In DNA, the CDR3 is TGCGCCAGCAGCCCCGACAGCTCTGGAAACACCATATATTTT. The full variable domain, rest sourced from reference TRBV5-1 and TRBJ1-3, is KAGVTQTPRYLIKTRGQQVTLSCSPISGHRSVSWYQQTPGQGLQFLFEYFSETQRNKGNFPGRFSGRQFSNSRSEMNVSTLELGDSALYLCASSPDSSGNTIYFGEGSWLTVV.

This chain links TRBV5-6 with TRBJ2-3; D gene unclear. Germline CDR1 is SGHDT and CDR2 is YYEEEE. This CDR3 region has 13 residues. V was shortened by 2 bases and J by 4 bases, with 8 bases between the two germline ends. The CDR3 DNA is TGTGCCAGCAGCTTTCAACTGGCAGATACGCAGTATTTT. Translating gives CASSFQLADTQYF.

Ten or more counts support this clonotype. J is TRBJ2-1 and V is TRBV12-5; the D is unclear. The CDR3 is made up of 11 amino acids. Trimming stripped 6 bases from V and 9 bases from J, with 9 bases between. The V gene's germline CDR1 is LGHNT and CDR2 FRNRAP. The CDR3 DNA follows: TGTGCTAGTGGCCTTCAAAGTGAGCAGTTCTTC. Translating it yields CASGLQSEQFF.

This clonotype occurred a few times. DNA of the CDR3: TGTGCCAGCAGGTCCCGGGACAGGGGGCGGGAGGACATTCAGTACTTC. The encoded protein is CASRSRDRGREDIQYF. The chain has TRBV6-1 and TRBJ2-4; 12 positions agree with TRBD1. Germline CDR1 MNHNS, CDR2 SASEGT. V shed 6 bases, J shed 8 bases, and the junction held 11 bases outside the gene matches. The CDR3 consists of 16 residues.

This clonotype was seen only a few times. V is TRBV21-1 and J is TRBJ2-7; the table calls TRBD1, which could not be checked here. TRBV21-1 constitutes a pseudogene. CDR3 size: 14 residues. The CDR3 protein is CASSKAPGANEQYV. The CDR3 DNA sequence: TGTGCCAGCAGCAAAGCGCCGGGGGCGAACGAGCAGTACGTC.

This clonotype was counted a few times. The chain employs TRBV7-8 and TRBJ1-1; D perhaps matches TRBD1 (5 bases). Germline loops: CDR1 SGHVS, CDR2 FQNEAQ. Trimming removed 5 bases from V and 2 bases from J, with 12 bases in between. The CDR3 is 14 amino acids. Written as DNA, the CDR3 is TGTGCCAGCAGCCCTCCGACAGCCAACACTGAAGCTTTCTTT. It yields the protein CASSPPTANTEAFF.

This clonotype has only a few counts. The chain has TRBV6-5 and TRBJ2-3, with D uncertain. V was clipped by 0 bases and J by 3 bases, with 13 bases between them. CDR1 is MNHEY and CDR2 is SVGAGI in the germline V gene. The CDR3 is 16 residues long. CDR3 sequence reads: CASSYSSGRATDTQYF. As DNA, the CDR3 is TGTGCCAGCAGTTACTCGAGTGGCAGAGCAACAGATACGCAGTATTTT.

The rearrangement uses TRBV29-1 and TRBJ2-7; TRBD2 aligns across 15 bases. V lost 6 bases and J lost 7; bases outside the gene matches: 7. Germline V CDR1 and CDR2: SQVTM, ANQGSEA. The CDR3 loop spans 14 amino acids. The CDR3 DNA follows: TGCAGCGTAGGGGGACTAGCGGGAGGAGCTGAGCAGTACTTC. Protein product: CSVGGLAGGAEQYF.

Comment on this clonotype: A junction end diverges from the germline sequence, so it may reflect a read error. V is TRBV5-1 and J is TRBJ2-7; the D gene is possibly TRBD2 (7 bases). From germline, CDR1 is SGHRS and CDR2 YFSETQ. The CDR3 has 16 residues. The CDR3 DNA reads TGCGCCAGCAGTTTGGGGGGGCAGAGATTTTCCTACGAGCAGTACTTC. It is translated as CASSLGGQRFSYEQYF.

The chain is built from TRBV29-1 and TRBJ2-1; D remains ambiguous. V dropped 0 bases and J dropped 11 bases, with 11 bases sitting between them. The CDR3 length is 12 residues. CDR1 and CDR2 (germline): SQVTM, ANQGSEA. Written as DNA, the CDR3 is TGCAGCGTTGAAGATTCAACTATCAAGCAGTTCTTC. As protein: CSVEDSTIKQFF.

In the case of this clonotype: A much bigger clone sits one base away, suggesting this may be a read error. The chain joins TRBV6-1 to TRBJ2-5; D remains unclear. This CDR3 is 11 amino acids long. Trimming removed 7 bases from V and 0 bases from J, with 3 bases in between. CDR1 and CDR2 (germline): MNHNS, SASEGT. The CDR3 DNA reads as TGTGCCAGCACCAACCAAGAGACCCAGTACTTC. This codes for CASTNQETQYF.

This chain joins TRBV20-1 and TRBJ2-7, with TRBD2 matching 8 bases. This CDR3 has 16 residues. Germline lookup yields CDR1 DFQATT and CDR2 SNEGSKA (reference sequence). The trim removed 0 bases at V and 4 bases at J, leaving 11 bases unmatched. CDR3 sequence reads: CSARDGLLAEKYEQYF. The CDR3, as DNA: TGCAGTGCTAGAGATGGATTACTAGCGGAGAAATACGAGCAGTACTTC.

V gene TRBV2 combines with J gene TRBJ1-1; no firm D call. Germline V lookup: CDR1 SNHLY, CDR2 FYNNEI. CDR3 length equals 14 residues. V lost 0 bases and J lost 4, with 9 bases in between. CDR3 region: CASSEAWVGTEAFF. CDR3 coding DNA: TGTGCCAGCAGTGAAGCATGGGTCGGCACTGAAGCTTTCTTT.

The chain joins TRBV6-1 to TRBJ1-2; D possibly corresponds to TRBD1 (6 bases). Germline V CDR1 and CDR2: MNHNS, SASEGT. Trimming removed 8 bases from V and 1 base from J, with 8 bases in between. The CDR3 consists of 12 residues. CDR3: CASGQINYGYTF. The CDR3 DNA reads as TGTGCCAGCGGACAGATTAACTATGGCTACACCTTC.

This clonotype was seen more than once but under ten times. The chain employs TRBV20-1 and TRBJ1-1; D ambiguous. The germline V gene encodes CDR1 DFQATT and CDR2 SNEGSKA (reference sequence). The CDR3 runs 13 residues. V was shortened by 3 bases and J by 1 base, with 9 bases between the two germline ends. The CDR3 nucleotides read TGCAGTGCTAGCCCCCATGCGAACACTGAAGCTTTCTTT. Protein product: CSASPHANTEAFF.

This chain connects TRBV5-5 to TRBJ2-2; weak D call: TRBD2 (5 bases). The V end was cut by 4 bases, the J end by 7 bases, with 17 bases between. Germline CDR1 is SGHKS and CDR2 is YYEKEE (reference sequence). The CDR3 length is 15 residues. The CDR3 region has the DNA TGTGCCAGCAGCCTACAAGTCGGGGTAGGCGGGGAGCTGTTTTTT. Its translation: CASSLQVGVGGELFF. The full variable domain, in which reference TRBV5-5 and TRBJ2-2 provide the parts outside the CDR3, is DAGVTQSPTHLIKTRGQQVTLRCSPISGHKSVSWYQQVLGQGPQFIFQYYEKEERGRGNFPDRFSARQFPNYSSELNVNALLLGDSALYLCASSLQVGVGGELFFGEGSRLTVL.

The J gene is TRBJ2-7, the V gene TRBV5-1; 8 bases are a match to TRBD2. This CDR3 has 18 amino acids. CDR1 is SGHRS, CDR2 YFSETQ, per germline. V shed 5 bases, J shed 5 bases, and the junction held 21 bases outside the gene matches. In DNA form, the CDR3 reads TGCGCCAGCAGGCCCCGCCCGTTGCTGATAGCGGGATTAAACGAGCAGTACTTC. Protein sequence: CASRPRPLLIAGLNEQYF.

The chain joins TRBV12-3 or TRBV12-4 to TRBJ2-5; 11 positions agree with TRBD1. With V trimmed by 5 bases and J by 2 bases, 7 bases remained unmatched. This CDR3 region has 16 residues. The CDR3 DNA follows: TGTGCCAGCAGTGGGACAGGGGGTGACGCACAAGAGACCCAGTACTTC. Translation gives CASSGTGGDAQETQYF.